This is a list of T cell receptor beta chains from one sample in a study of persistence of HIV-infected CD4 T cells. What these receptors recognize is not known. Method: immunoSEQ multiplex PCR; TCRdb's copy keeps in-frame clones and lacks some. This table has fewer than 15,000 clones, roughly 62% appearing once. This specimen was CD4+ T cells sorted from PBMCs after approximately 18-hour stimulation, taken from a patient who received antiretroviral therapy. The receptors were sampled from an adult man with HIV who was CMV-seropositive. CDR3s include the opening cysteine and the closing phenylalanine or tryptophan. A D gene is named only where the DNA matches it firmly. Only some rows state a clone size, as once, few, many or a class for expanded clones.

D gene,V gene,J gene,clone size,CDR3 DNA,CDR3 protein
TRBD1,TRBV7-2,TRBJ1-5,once,TGTGCCAGCAGCTTAAACAGGGGGCTAGGGCAGCCCCAGCATTTT,CASSLNRGLGQPQHF
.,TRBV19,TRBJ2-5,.,TGTGCCAGTAGTATAGGGGGGAGGCAGATGACCCAGTACTTC,CASSIGGRQMTQYF
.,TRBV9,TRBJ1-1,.,TGTGCCAGCAGCGTAGGGTGGGGAACTGAAGCTTTCTTT,CASSVGWGTEAFF
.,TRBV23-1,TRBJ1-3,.,TGCGCCAGCCTACGACGGGCGAGCAGAACCTCTGGAAACACCATATATTTT,CASLRRASRTSGNTIYF
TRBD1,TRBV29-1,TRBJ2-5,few,TGCAGCGTAGGACAGGACCAAGAGACCCAGTACTTC,CSVGQDQETQYF
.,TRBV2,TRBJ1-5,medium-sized,TGTGCCAGCAATCAGGTCAGCTCCAATCAGCCCCAGCATTTT,CASNQVSSNQPQHF
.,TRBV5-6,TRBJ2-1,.,TGTGCCAGCAGATTGCAGGGGGGCCCCTACAATGAGCAGTTCTTC,CASRLQGGPYNEQFF
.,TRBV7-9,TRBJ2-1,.,TGTGCCAGCAGCCCAATGTTTTCCTACAATGAGCAGTTCTTC,CASSPMFSYNEQFF
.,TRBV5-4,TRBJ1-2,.,TGTGCCAGCAGAGAACAGGGCGCAAGTAGAGGAGGCTACACCTTC,CASREQGASRGGYTF
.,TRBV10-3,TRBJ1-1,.,TGTGCCATCAGAATGAACACTGAAGCTTTCTTT,CAIRMNTEAFF
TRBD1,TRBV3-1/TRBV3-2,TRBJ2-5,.,TGTGCCAGCAGCCGCGGACAGGGAGAGACCCAGTACTTC,CASSRGQGETQYF
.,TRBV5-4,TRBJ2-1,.,TGTGCCAGCAGCTTGGAACCCACGGGTAATGAGCAGTTCTTC,CASSLEPTGNEQFF
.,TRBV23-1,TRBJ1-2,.,TGCGCCAGCAGTCAAACCAGACAGGAGCCTGGATATGGCTACACCTTC,CASSQTRQEPGYGYTF
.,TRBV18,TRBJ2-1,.,TGTGCCAGCGAATCCTACAATGAGCAGTTCTTC,CASESYNEQFF
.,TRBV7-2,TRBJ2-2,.,TGTGCCAGCAGCCAAACCGGGACTTCTTACACCGGGGAGCTGTTTTTT,CASSQTGTSYTGELFF
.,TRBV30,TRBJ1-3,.,TGTGCCTGGAGTGTAAGGCGCTCTGGAAACACCATATATTTT,CAWSVRRSGNTIYF
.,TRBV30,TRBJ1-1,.,TGTGCCTGGGCGGAGGGACAAGGAGCTGGAGCTTTCTTT,CAWAEGQGAGAFF
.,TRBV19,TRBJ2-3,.,TGTGCCAGTGGAAACAGTCTGCCAGATACGCAGTATTTT,CASGNSLPDTQYF
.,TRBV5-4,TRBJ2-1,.,TGTGCCAGCAGCTTACCGGAGGGGGCCTCTGAGCAGTTCTTC,CASSLPEGASEQFF
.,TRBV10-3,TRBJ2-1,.,TGTGCCATCAGTGATGGGGCACCCGAGCAGTTCTTC,CAISDGAPEQFF
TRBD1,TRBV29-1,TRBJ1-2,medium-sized,TGCAGCGTTAGACAGGGGGCTGGCTATGGCTACACCTTC,CSVRQGAGYGYTF
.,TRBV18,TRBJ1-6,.,TGTGCCAGCTCACCACCGGAGGCGGGCAGCTCCTATAATTCACCCCTCCACTTT,CASSPPEAGSSYNSPLHF
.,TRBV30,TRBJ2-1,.,TGTGCCTGGAGACCTTTTAATGAGCAGTTCTTC,CAWRPFNEQFF
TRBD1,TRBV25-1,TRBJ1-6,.,TGTGCCAGCAGTGAAATCGGACCGGGACAGGGTAATTCACCCCTCCACTTT,CASSEIGPGQGNSPLHF
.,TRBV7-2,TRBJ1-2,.,TGTGCCAGCAGCTTAGATGCAGGGATTAACTATGGCTACACCTTC,CASSLDAGINYGYTF
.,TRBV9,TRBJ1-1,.,TGTGCCAGCAGCGTAGAGGAGGGGAGAAACACTGAAGCTTTCTTT,CASSVEEGRNTEAFF
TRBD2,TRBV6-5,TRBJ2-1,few,TGTGCCAGCAGTTACTCGACCGGGAGGGCGGGTGAGCAGTTCTTC,CASSYSTGRAGEQFF
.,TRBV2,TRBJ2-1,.,TGTGCCAGCAGCGGCCGTTACAATGAGCAGTTCTTC,CASSGRYNEQFF
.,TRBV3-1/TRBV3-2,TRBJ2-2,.,TGTGCCAGCAGCCAAGACAACCGCCGGAAGGCCGGGGAGCTGTTTTTT,CASSQDNRRKAGELFF
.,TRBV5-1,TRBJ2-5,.,TGCGCCAGCGAAATCCCGGAGACCCAGTACTTC,CASEIPETQYF
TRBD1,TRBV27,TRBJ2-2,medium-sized,TGTGCCAGCAGTTTAATAGGGGGCTTTAACACCGGGGAGCTGTTTTTT,CASSLIGGFNTGELFF
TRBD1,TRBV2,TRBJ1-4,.,TGTGCCAGCAGCGTTCCGGGACAGGGACGACTGTTTTTT,CASSVPGQGRLFF
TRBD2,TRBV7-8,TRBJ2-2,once,TGTGCCAGCAGCAAGACTAGCGTAGCCGGGGAGCTGTTTTTT,CASSKTSVAGELFF
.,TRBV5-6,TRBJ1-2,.,TGTGCCAGCAGCTTGGAACAGGATGGCTACACCTTC,CASSLEQDGYTF
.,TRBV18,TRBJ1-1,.,TGTGCCAGCTCACCCTCGGGGAGAGGGACTGAAGCTTTCTTT,CASSPSGRGTEAFF
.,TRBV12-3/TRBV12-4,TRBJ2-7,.,TGTGCCAGCAGTTTTAGCGTTTCCTACGAGCAGTACTTC,CASSFSVSYEQYF
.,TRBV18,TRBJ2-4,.,TGTGCCAGCTCTGAACCAGGGGGAGGCACCAAAAACATTCAGTACTTC,CASSEPGGGTKNIQYF
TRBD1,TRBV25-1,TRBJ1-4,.,TGTGCCAGCAGTGAATATCCCCCGCCGGGACAGGGTGGTGAAAAACTGTTTTTT,CASSEYPPPGQGGEKLFF
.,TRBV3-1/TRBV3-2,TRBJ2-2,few,TGTGCCAGCAGCCCCCGGGTTTCCAACACCGGGGAGCTGTTTTTT,CASSPRVSNTGELFF
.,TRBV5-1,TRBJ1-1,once,TGCGCCAGCAGCTTCATCGCTCAGAACACTGAAGCTTTCTTT,CASSFIAQNTEAFF
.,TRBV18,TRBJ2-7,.,TGTGCCAGCTCATTTTATCAGGGGATGAAATACGAGCAGTACTTC,CASSFYQGMKYEQYF